Shown below are 24 T cell receptor beta chains from a single sample sequenced in a study of OX40 agonist ivuxolimab in advanced cancers. Assay used: immunoSEQ multiplex PCR; TCRdb lists only in-frame clones, some missing. The profile covers about 40,000 clones, with 65% to 85% appearing a single time and roughly 24% taken by the ten largest. Here the sequenced sample was CD4+ or CD8+ T cells sorted from blood, taken in a trial of the OX40 agonist ivuxolimab. The source is an adult with an advanced solid tumor such as melanoma, head and neck, liver or kidney cancer.

The chain combines TRBV19 with TRBJ1-3, with TRBD1 matching over 11 bases. With 6 bases clipped from V and 4 bases from J, the junction kept 11 bases outside the gene matches. This CDR3 comprises 17 residues. Per germline, CDR1 LNHDA and CDR2 SQIVND (reference sequence). The CDR3 DNA is TGTGCCAGTAGCCTTCGGACAGGGGGCTCAGGAGGAAACACCATATATTTT. Protein: CASSLRTGGSGGNTIYF.

The DNA for the CDR3 is TGTGCCAGCAGTTACCGGCAGCTGAACACTGAAGCTTTCTTT. This sequence encodes CASSYRQLNTEAFF. The chain combines TRBV6-5 with TRBJ1-1; D remains unclear. V lost 2 bases and J lost 0, with 7 bases in between. There are 14 residues in the CDR3. CDR1 is MNHEY and CDR2 is SVGAGI in the germline V gene.

The J gene is TRBJ2-5, the V gene TRBV6-1; 8 positions agree with TRBD2. Germline CDR1 MNHNS, CDR2 SASEGT. There are 16 residues in the CDR3. Trimming removed 2 bases from V and 5 bases from J; junction bases left unmatched: 10. The CDR3 spells CASSEWVGRVEETQYF. The CDR3 nucleotides are TGTGCCAGCAGTGAATGGGTCGGGAGGGTCGAGGAGACCCAGTACTTC.

This clone has just one count. V usage is TRBV7-2 and J usage is TRBJ2-7, with 8 nucleotides matching TRBD2. CDR1 is SGHTA and CDR2 is FQGNSA in the germline V gene. The J segment lost 5 bases and the V segment lost 1 base, leaving 10 bases of the junction unmatched. This CDR3 has 16 amino acids. CDR3 nucleotides: TGTGCCAGCAGCTTAGGGAGAGCGGGGGCTCTCGACGAGCAGTACTTC. It specifies CASSLGRAGALDEQYF.

The V gene is TRBV5-6, the J gene TRBJ2-5; possibly TRBD1 for D (5 bases). The CDR3 consists of 14 residues. Trimming removed 0 bases from V and 3 bases from J, with 9 bases in between. Germline loops: CDR1 SGHDT, CDR2 YYEEEE. The CDR3 is CASSLGFREETQYF. In DNA, the CDR3 is TGTGCCAGCAGCTTGGGTTTCAGGGAAGAGACCCAGTACTTC.

V and J are TRBV6-1 and TRBJ1-4; 7 nucleotides align to TRBD1. This CDR3 comprises 15 residues. The junction had 6 bases not matched to a gene; V was cut back by 8 bases and J by 0 bases. The germline CDR1 and CDR2 sequences are MNHNS and SASEGT. The CDR3 DNA reads TGTGCCAGCGTATCCGACAGGGCAACTAATGAAAAACTGTTTTTT. Its protein is CASVSDRATNEKLFF.

This sequence joins TRBV30 and TRBJ1-2; D is uncertain. V shed 6 bases and J shed 0 bases, with 14 bases lying between them. Germline V gene sequence: CDR1 GTSNPN, CDR2 SVGIG (reference sequence). The CDR3 length is 14 residues. CDR3 sequence: CACNQKLANYGYTF. The CDR3 nucleotides are TGTGCCTGCAACCAGAAGTTAGCTAACTATGGCTACACCTTC.

DNA of the CDR3: TGTGCCAGCAGTTACTCTCGGGCCGTGAACACTGAAGCTTTCTTT. Amino acids: CASSYSRAVNTEAFF. The V and J genes are TRBV6-5 and TRBJ1-1; D is uncertain. This CDR3 has 15 residues. CDR1 is MNHEY and CDR2 is SVGAGI in the germline V gene. The V end lost 0 bases, the J end lost 0 bases, and 8 bases lay between the germline ends.

The chain joins TRBV1 to TRBJ2-7. TRBV1 corresponds to a pseudogene. The CDR3 consists of 11 residues. The CDR3 reads CTSSQEVEQYF. Here the CDR3 DNA reads TGCACCAGCAGCCAAGAAGTCGAGCAGTACTTC.

The rearrangement joins TRBV5-4 to TRBJ2-7, with unresolved D. Germline values: CDR1 SGHNT, CDR2 YYREEE (reference sequence). The CDR3 length is 11 residues. Deletions cut 1 base from V and 3 bases from J, with 2 bases between. The CDR3 spells CASSLFYEQYF. The CDR3 DNA sequence: TGTGCCAGCAGCTTGTTCTACGAGCAGTACTTC. Full variable domain (rest looked up from reference TRBV5-4 and TRBJ2-7): ETGVTQSPTHLIKTRGQQVTLRCSSQSGHNTVSWYQQALGQGPQFIFQYYREEENGRGNFPPRFSGLQFPNYSSELNVNALELDDSALYLCASSLFYEQYFGPGTRLTVT.

The J gene is TRBJ2-7, the V gene TRBV21-1; the table's D call of TRBD1 was not tested on the DNA. TRBV21-1 is deemed a pseudogene. There are 15 residues in the CDR3. The CDR3 DNA is TGTGCCAGCAGCACCTCCGACAGGGGTGGGAACGAGCAGTACTTC. This codes for CASSTSDRGGNEQYF.

This sequence joins TRBV5-6 and TRBJ2-7, with D unresolved. Germline V gene lookup returns CDR1 SGHDT and CDR2 YYEEEE. The CDR3 runs 12 residues. V dropped 3 bases and J dropped 0 bases, with 4 bases sitting between them. CDR3 sequence reads: CASSSDSYEQYF. The CDR3 bases are TGTGCCAGCAGCTCGGACTCCTACGAGCAGTACTTC. The entire variable domain, with the rest obtained from reference TRBV5-6 and TRBJ2-7, is as follows: DAGVTQSPTHLIKTRGQQVTLRCSPKSGHDTVSWYQQALGQGPQFIFQYYEEEERQRGNFPDRFSGHQFPNYSSELNVNALLLGDSALYLCASSSDSYEQYFGPGTRLTVT.

The V and J genes are TRBV11-2 and TRBJ2-6; maybe TRBD1 (6 bases). Trimming took 4 bases from V and 1 from J, leaving 11 bases between them. Germline CDR1 is SGHAT and CDR2 is FQNNGV. The CDR3 is made up of 16 amino acids. Here the CDR3 reads CASSSRTGSGANVLTF. For the CDR3, the DNA is TGTGCCAGCAGCTCCCGTACAGGGTCTGGGGCCAACGTCCTGACTTTC.

This chain joins TRBV7-6 and TRBJ1-5; the D is unclear. This CDR3 contains 13 residues. Trimming left V 2 bases short and J 2 bases short, with 4 bases between. CDR1 is SGHVS, CDR2 FNYEAQ, per germline. CDR3 protein: CASSLRGNQPQHF. CDR3 in DNA: TGTGCCAGCAGCTTAAGGGGCAATCAGCCCCAGCATTTT.

The chain is built from TRBV11-1 and TRBJ1-2, with 7 bases aligning to TRBD1. V lost 1 base and J lost 7; bases outside the gene matches: 3. Germline V gene data show CDR1 as SGHAT and CDR2 as FQDESV (reference sequence). The CDR3 is 13 residues long. Here the CDR3 DNA reads TGTGCCAGCAGCTTAGGGACAGGTTTTGGCTACACCTTC. Translating gives CASSLGTGFGYTF.

The chain combines TRBV6-5 with TRBJ1-2, with 12 bases identical to TRBD1. This CDR3 has 15 residues. Germline V gives CDR1 MNHEY, CDR2 SVGAGI. V lost 5 bases, J lost 8 bases, and 9 bases stayed unmatched. CDR3 coding DNA: TGTGCCAGCAGTACTTCCGGGACAGGGGGCTGGGGCTACACCTTC. It is translated as CASSTSGTGGWGYTF.

Only a few counts were recorded for this clone. The rearrangement links TRBV19 to TRBJ2-7; TRBD1 is a possible D gene (6 bases). Germline values: CDR1 LNHDA, CDR2 SQIVND (reference sequence). The CDR3 totals 14 residues. The V and J ends lost 6 bases and 7 bases respectively, with 19 bases between them. CDR3 coding DNA: TGTGCCAGTAGACAGGCCCCGACAGGATTGGAGCAGTACTTC. Translated, it gives CASRQAPTGLEQYF.

This clone was counted a few times. The chain couples TRBV5-3 to TRBJ1-5; D possibly corresponds to TRBD1 (6 bases). TRBV5-3 is identified as an open reading frame with a role that is uncertain. V gave up 4 bases and J gave up 5 bases, with 16 bases separating them. This CDR3 comprises 15 residues. CDR3 in amino acids: CARSRGQGKHQPQHF. CDR3 nucleotide sequence: TGTGCCAGAAGCCGGGGGCAGGGTAAGCATCAGCCCCAGCATTTT.

This clone has only a few counts. The J gene is TRBJ2-2, the V gene TRBV5-4, with D tentatively TRBD1 (5 bases). Per germline, CDR1 SGHNT and CDR2 YYREEE (reference sequence). Deletions cut 1 base from V and 5 bases from J, with 9 bases between. The length of the CDR3 is 14 residues. The CDR3 nucleotides read TGTGCCAGCAGCTTGAATAAGGGGACCGGGGAGCTGTTTTTT. Protein sequence: CASSLNKGTGELFF.

The chain carries TRBV18 and TRBJ1-4, with unresolved D. Germline-derived CDR1 and CDR2 are KGHSH and LQKENI. This CDR3 is 15 amino acids long. Trimming left V 3 bases short and J 6 bases short, with 14 bases between. The DNA for the CDR3 is TGTGCCAGCTCACCGGCGGCGAATCTCGATGAAAAACTGTTTTTT. Its translation is CASSPAANLDEKLFF. The complete variable domain, with remaining parts taken from reference TRBV18 and TRBJ1-4, reads NAGVMQNPRHLVRRRGQEARLRCSPMKGHSHVYWYRQLPEEGLKFMVYLQKENIIDESGMPKERFSAEFPKEGPSILRIQQVVRGDSAAYFCASSPAANLDEKLFFGSGTQLSVL.

This chain links TRBV6-6 with TRBJ1-4; D not resolved. The CDR3 consists of 11 residues. V was trimmed by 6 bases and J by 8 bases, leaving 7 bases between them. Germline V gives CDR1 MNHNY, CDR2 SVGAGI (reference sequence). The CDR3 region has the DNA TGTGCCAGCAGAACTGTCGAAAAACTGTTTTTT. Protein sequence: CASRTVEKLFF.

The rearrangement links TRBV27 to TRBJ2-1; 10 nucleotides line up with TRBD2. The CDR3 is 16 residues long. The junction had 5 bases not matched to a gene; V was cut back by 1 base and J by 5 bases. Germline assignment: CDR1 MNHEY and CDR2 SMNVEV (reference sequence). CDR3 loop: CASSLLWTSGNNEQFF. CDR3 bases: TGTGCCAGCAGTTTATTATGGACTAGCGGTAACAATGAGCAGTTCTTC.

This chain links TRBV28 with TRBJ2-7; a possible D gene is TRBD2 (5 bases). CDR1 is MDHEN, CDR2 SYDVKM, per germline. Trimming took off 5 bases at V and 0 bases at J, with 14 bases between the two ends. The length of the CDR3 is 15 residues. DNA of the CDR3: TGTGCCAGCAGTACTTGGGGAGCCCTCTCCTACGAGCAGTACTTC. Amino acid sequence: CASSTWGALSYEQYF.

The J gene is TRBJ2-5, the V gene TRBV4-1, with 8 positions matching TRBD1. Gene TRBJ2-7 matches the end of the DNA better, so the J call may be wrong. CDR1 and CDR2 from the germline V gene are MGHRA and YSYEKL. CDR3 size: 17 residues. The CDR3 coding sequence is TGCGCCAGCAGCCAAGGACAGGGGTTGAGGGAATTCTACGAGCAGTACTTC. Translation: CASSQGQGLREFYEQYF.